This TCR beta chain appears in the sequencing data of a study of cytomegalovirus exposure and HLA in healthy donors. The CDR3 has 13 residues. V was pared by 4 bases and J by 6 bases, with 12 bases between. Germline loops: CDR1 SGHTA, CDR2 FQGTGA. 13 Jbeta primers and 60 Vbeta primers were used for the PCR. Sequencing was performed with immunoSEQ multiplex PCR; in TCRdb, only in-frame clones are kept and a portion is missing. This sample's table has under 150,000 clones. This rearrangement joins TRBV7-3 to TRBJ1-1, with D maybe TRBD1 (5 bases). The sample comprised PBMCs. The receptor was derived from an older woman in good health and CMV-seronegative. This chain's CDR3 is CASSWGVDAEAFF. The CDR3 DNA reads TGTGCCAGCAGCTGGGGGGTCGACGCTGAAGCTTTCTTT.